The 12 T cell receptor beta chains given below trace back to one sample, sequenced in a study of T cells in Graves' hyperthyroidism and ophthalmopathy. RNA transcripts served as the template for amplifying TCR beta CDR3 regions. HTBI primers were employed in a first-round RT-PCR of the TCR CDR3. TCRdb processed the multiplex PCR reads anew with MiXCR; each CDR3 protein has one entry. The sample holds around 490,000 distinct CDR3 sequences, approximately 20% seen once. Sequencing was done on a sample of blood. The receptors stem from a man between 40 and 49 years old with Graves' ophthalmopathy.

The V call is TRBV7-3, the J call TRBJ2-2; TRBD2 matches at 11 bases. Germline V CDR1 and CDR2: SGHTA, FQGTGA. J gave up 6 bases and V 6 bases, and 3 bases lay outside the gene matches. CDR3 length: 14 amino acids. The CDR3 is CASSRSGGAGELFF. In DNA, the CDR3 is TGTGCCAGCAGTCGTAGCGGGGGGGCCGGGGAGCTGTTTTTT.

Only a few counts were recorded for this clonotype. This chain uses TRBV11-2 with TRBJ2-7; tentatively, D is TRBD1 (6 bases). Germline values: CDR1 SGHAT, CDR2 FQNNGV. The CDR3 loop spans 14 amino acids. Trimming took 5 bases from V and 2 from J, leaving 13 bases between them. The DNA for the CDR3 is TGTGCCAGCAGCAGAGTGGGGACACCCTACGAGCAGTACTTC. As protein: CASSRVGTPYEQYF.

At least ten counts were recorded for this clonotype. The V call is TRBV5-1, the J call TRBJ2-3; possibly TRBD2 for D (5 bases). The CDR3 is 17 amino acids. Trimming removed 1 base at V and 2 bases at J, with 17 bases between. CDR1 SGHRS and CDR2 YFSETQ come from the germline V gene. CDR3 sequence: CASSLLRGADLTDTQYF. CDR3 DNA sequence: TGCGCCAGCAGCTTGTTACGGGGAGCGGACCTCACAGATACGCAGTATTTT.

This clonotype has only a few counts. The V call is TRBV7-9, the J call TRBJ2-5; 7 bases match TRBD1. The length of the CDR3 is 14 residues. Germline loops: CDR1 SEHNR, CDR2 FQNEAQ (reference sequence). The junction had 7 bases not matched to a gene; V was cut back by 4 bases and J by 5 bases. The CDR3 nucleotides are TGTGCCAGCAGCTATCCCGACAGGGTGGAGACCCAGTACTTC. It codes for CASSYPDRVETQYF.

As concerns this clonotype: Lacking the conserved final phenylalanine or tryptophan, this CDR3 likely reflects a read error. The V gene is TRBV2, the J gene TRBJ2-5; weak D call: TRBD2 (6 bases). The CDR3 is made up of 15 amino acids. Trimming cost V 3 bases and J 5 bases, with 16 bases left between them. The germline V gene encodes CDR1 SNHLY and CDR2 FYNNEI. The CDR3 DNA reads as TGTGCCAGCAGTGACATGCAGACTCGGGGGGAGACCCAGTACCTC. Translation gives CASSDMQTRGETQYL.

This clonotype was detected ten times or more. The chain has TRBV28 and TRBJ2-2; D is unclear. The length of the CDR3 is 15 residues. Trimming shortened V by 2 bases and J by 0 bases, and 7 bases separated the two germline ends. From germline, CDR1 is MDHEN and CDR2 SYDVKM. For the CDR3, the DNA is TGTGCCAGCAGTTTACTGATTACGAACACCGGGGAGCTGTTTTTT. It yields the protein CASSLLITNTGELFF.

This clonotype has a count of ten or more. This sequence joins TRBV2 and TRBJ2-3, with D possibly matching TRBD1 (7 bases). The CDR3 is 14 amino acids. V was shortened by 9 bases and J by 5 bases, with 18 bases between the two germline ends. CDR1 and CDR2 (germline): SNHLY, FYNNEI. CDR3 in DNA: TGTGCCAGGCCCTACGGCAGGGGGGAAGATACGCAGTATTTT. This codes for CARPYGRGEDTQYF.

This clonotype was observed many times. This rearrangement joins TRBV5-1 to TRBJ2-1; weak D call: TRBD2 (6 bases). The CDR3 sequence is 15 residues long. Germline V lookup: CDR1 SGHRS, CDR2 YFSETQ. V was shortened by 4 bases and J by 6 bases, with 17 bases between the two germline ends. The DNA of the CDR3 is TGCGCCAGCAGCATTTCGCCGGAGGGCCGCAATGAGCAGTTCTTC. Its protein product is CASSISPEGRNEQFF.

There are many counts of this clonotype. V is TRBV3-1 and J is TRBJ1-1; D perhaps matches TRBD1 (5 bases). CDR1 LGHDT and CDR2 YNNKEL come from the germline V gene (reference sequence). V shed 1 base and J shed 1 base, with 10 bases lying between them. CDR3 length equals 15 residues. CDR3 nucleotides: TGTGCCAGCAGCCAAGGTTACAGGCCGAACACTGAAGCTTTCTTT. Amino acids: CASSQGYRPNTEAFF.

This sequence joins TRBV24-1 and TRBJ2-5, with D uncertain. This CDR3 contains 10 residues. Trimming removed 7 bases from V and 7 bases from J, with 6 bases in between. Germline CDR1 KGHDR, CDR2 SFDVKD. DNA of the CDR3: TGTGCCACCAGGGACGGGACCCAGTACTTC. This encodes CATRDGTQYF.

A single count supports this clonotype. The V gene is TRBV5-1, the J gene TRBJ2-5; 8 nucleotides line up with TRBD1. This CDR3 is 16 amino acids long. The germline CDR1 and CDR2 sequences are SGHRS and YFSETQ. Germline trimming cut 0 bases from V and 5 bases from J; bases unmatched to any gene: 9. The CDR3 DNA reads TGCGCCAGCAGCTTGGTAGAGACAGGGGTGTCGGAGACCCAGTACTTC. Protein: CASSLVETGVSETQYF.

This clonotype has ten or more counts. V gene TRBV20-1 combines with J gene TRBJ1-2, with 10 bases fitting TRBD1. CDR1 DFQATT and CDR2 SNEGSKA come from the germline V gene (reference sequence). With V trimmed by 1 base and J by 11 bases, 10 bases remained unmatched. The CDR3 is made up of 14 amino acids. CDR3 nucleotide sequence: TGCAGTGCTAGAGTGGGTCGGGGGACAGGGGTTTACACCTTC. Its protein product is CSARVGRGTGVYTF.